This TCR beta chain was recovered during a study of sequential checkpoint blockade in melanoma (dated by TCRdb to about 2019). Describing the broader study: Using 1:1 randomization, the trial assigned patients either to first-line nivolumab followed by ipilimumab (arm A) or to ipilimumab followed by nivolumab (arm B). Roughly 82% of the matched tumor biopsy pairs taken before and after treatment were from the same lesion. Matched tumor biopsies were taken from roughly 21 patients before treatment and at week 13, after single-agent nivolumab (arm A) or ipilimumab (arm B). Maintenance nivolumab came after each of the two trial sequences. TCRbeta immunosequencing was performed on DNA from 90 to 100 pretreatment melanoma tumor samples. The study at large found these results: Patients with increases in tumor T-cell fraction and clonality by week 13 were approximately 30 times more likely to achieve clinical benefit. Within-arm analyses of tumor T-cell fraction were constrained by small sample sizes and reduced statistical power. PD-L1 staining and CD8+ T-cell counts correlated with tumor T-cell fraction and clonality, whereas mutational load did not. Larger, independent patient cohorts are needed to validate the response-prediction model that combines TCR metrics and mutation burden. Among patients in arm A, the nivolumab-first arm, pretreatment tumor TIL clonality was associated with response (P = .04).

Including cysteine and phenylalanine, the CDR3 has 15 amino acids. This entry keeps only the CDR3 DNA: 45 bases, framed from base 1. The germline V gene (reference sequence) gives CDR1 as LNHDA and CDR2 as SQIVND. Trimming accounts for 5 bases at V and 1 base at J, while the number of junction bases matched to no gene is 7. Sample treatment or condition, as interpreted from the label and publication: randomized to nivolumab then ipilimumab (arm A) or the reverse (arm B). Prior DNA-damaging chemotherapy had not been received by any trial patient. Samples came from patients with melanoma in CheckMate 064, a randomized, open-label phase II trial of sequential checkpoint blockade. Tumor TCR sequencing used genomic DNA from formalin-fixed paraffin-embedded (FFPE) tissue samples. The immunoSEQ Assay was used to immunosequence TCRbeta CDR3 regions from genomic DNA. Prior to high-throughput sequencing, genomic DNA was amplified by bias-controlled multiplex PCR. As for the original processing: To quantify the absolute abundance of each unique TCRbeta CDR3 region, the sequences were collapsed and filtered. Clonality was defined as 1 minus Pielou's evenness and was calculated using productive rearrangements only. To compute tumor T-cell fraction, TCRbeta template counts were normalized to usable DNA, with usable DNA estimated from several housekeeping genes. A previously published method was used to identify clones whose frequencies were significantly greater in on-treatment samples than in baseline samples. TCRdb obtained this table from immuneACCESS and retained in-frame rearrangements with V and J assigned. These tables miss some clones; where compared with another copy, unresolved V genes account for less than half of the shortfall, and the remainder is unexplained. V and J calls and clone size are as listed in that table; D and trimming were resolved from the DNA. The sample yields 7,000 to 9,500 clones; about a quarter were counted once. Clones ranked in the top ten supply over 4.5% of the sample.

Worth noting for this clone: No antigen is known for it. There are no base qualities to consult, and no much larger clone falls within one base.

This sequence originates from a human donor with melanoma. The V gene is TRBV19 and the J gene is TRBJ1-1, and 7 junction bases match TRBD1. This material consisted of tumor tissue (inferred from file names), taken from a patient given nivolumab and ipilimumab in sequence. CDR3 loop: CASSAHRGGNTEAFF. The sequenced DNA: TGTGCCAGTAGTGCCCACAGGGGAGGGAACACTGAAGCTTTCTTT.